This T cell receptor (beta chain) derives from a study of CD8+ T cells in alopecia areata. Study details: Treatment of the treated patients consisted of oral tofacitinib, 5 to 10 mg twice daily.

Extracted RNA was reverse transcribed, and the resulting cDNA served as sequencing template. Clones were read by immunoSEQ multiplex PCR, and TCRdb kept only the in-frame ones, dropping some. The table lists roughly 130,000 clones, around 50% of them singletons, with less than 5.5% in the top ten. Peripheral blood and lesional scalp punch biopsies came from alopecia areata patients. T lymphocytes (CD4+ and CD8+) were sorted from PBMCs. In its sample, this clone was seen a few times. Specimen: CD4+ T cells sorted from blood, collected at week 0. This receptor was obtained from a human donor with alopecia areata.

DNA of the CDR3: TGTGCCAGCAAAGGGACATTAGACGAGCAGTACTTC. It codes for CASKGTLDEQYF. The V and J genes are TRBV2 and TRBJ2-7; the D gene is possibly TRBD1 (6 bases). The V and J ends lost 7 bases and 5 bases respectively, with 12 bases between them. The CDR3 loop spans 12 amino acids. CDR1 and CDR2 from the germline V gene are SNHLY and FYNNEI.